Each of the 8 T cell receptor beta chains below was sequenced from the same sample in a study of blood T cell repertoires in COVID-19. Repertoires were generated with immunoSEQ multiplex PCR, while TCRdb's copy carries only in-frame clones and drops some. Here the sample spans about 200,000 clones, under 90% being singletons. The material sequenced was peripheral blood. All receptors derive from a person aged 65-85 years with COVID-19, enrolled during active disease.

In its sample, this clone was seen once. The chain is built from TRBV5-4 and TRBJ1-1, with 7 positions matching TRBD1. The V and J ends lost 1 base and 5 bases, in that order; junction bases with no gene match: 8. CDR3 size: 15 residues. Germline values: CDR1 SGHNT, CDR2 YYREEE (reference sequence). In nucleotides, the CDR3 is TGTGCCAGCAGCTTGACAGGGGTTTTGGGGACTGAAGCTTTCTTT. It yields the protein CASSLTGVLGTEAFF.

V gene TRBV28 combines with J gene TRBJ2-7; TRBD2 matches 7 bases. V shed 5 bases, J shed 9 bases, and the junction held 22 bases outside the gene matches. Germline CDR1 reads MDHEN; CDR2 reads SYDVKM. The CDR3 is 17 residues long. CDR3 DNA: TGTGCCAGCAGTGAACAAGGTGGGCTAGCGGTACGGGGCGGGCAGTACTTC. The encoded protein is CASSEQGGLAVRGGQYF.

This rearrangement joins TRBV6-1 to TRBJ1-2, with D perhaps TRBD1 (6 bases). The CDR3 spans 16 residues. The V end was cut by 1 base, the J end by 4 bases, with 16 bases between. Germline assignment: CDR1 MNHNS and CDR2 SASEGT. Written as DNA, the CDR3 is TGTGCCAGCAGTGAAGACGCGGTCAGGGGCCTCTATGGCTACACCTTC. Translating it yields CASSEDAVRGLYGYTF.

This chain links TRBV18 with TRBJ2-3; TRBD2 aligns across 11 bases. This CDR3 comprises 18 residues. Germline lookup yields CDR1 KGHSH and CDR2 LQKENI. Losses at the gene ends were 2 bases for V and 4 bases for J; bases not matched to a gene: 11. Written as DNA, the CDR3 is TGTGCCAGCTCACCAAGACTAGCGGGATCGTCTGGCGCAGATACGCAGTATTTT. This translates into CASSPRLAGSSGADTQYF.

The chain recombines TRBV13 with TRBJ2-1; weak D call: TRBD2 (6 bases). CDR1 is PRHDT and CDR2 is FYEKMQ in the germline V gene (reference sequence). V was pared by 1 base and J by 3 bases, with 13 bases between. The CDR3 loop spans 16 amino acids. Here the CDR3 DNA reads TGTGCCAGCAGCTTAGCGGCTAGCGAGAACTACAATGAGCAGTTCTTC. This codes for CASSLAASENYNEQFF.

The chain joins TRBV30 to TRBJ2-1; the D is unclear. CDR1 and CDR2 from the germline V gene are GTSNPN and SVGIG (reference sequence). This CDR3 region has 13 residues. The V and J ends lost 2 bases and 7 bases respectively, with 12 bases between them. The CDR3: CAWSQEGGNEQFF. Written as DNA, the CDR3 is TGTGCCTGGAGTCAGGAAGGTGGGAATGAGCAGTTCTTC.

The chain uses TRBV5-6 and TRBJ1-2, with D perhaps TRBD1 (5 bases). The CDR3 runs to 14 residues. The germline gives CDR1 SGHDT, CDR2 YYEEEE. V lost 0 bases and J lost 5, with 11 bases in between. In nucleotides, the CDR3 is TGTGCCAGCAGCTTGGGTCAGGGAACATATGGCTACACCTTC. It specifies CASSLGQGTYGYTF.

This chain uses TRBV6-4 with TRBJ2-7; D may be TRBD1 (5 bases). The germline V and J ends were trimmed by 2 bases and 4 bases, with 24 bases remaining between them. CDR3 length equals 18 residues. From germline, CDR1 is MRHNA and CDR2 SNTAGT. CDR3 sequence: CASSDGNRPEVKTYEQYF. The DNA for the CDR3 is TGTGCCAGCAGTGACGGGAACAGGCCCGAGGTGAAAACGTACGAGCAGTACTTC.